Listed here are 18 T cell receptor beta chains from one sample, sequenced in a study of shared clonotypes between healthy human individuals. Measured with immunoSEQ multiplex PCR; TCRdb has only the in-frame clones, and not every one. The sample yields over a million clones, roughly 96% seen once. Sequencing was carried out using naive CD4+ T cells sorted from blood. Subset defined: CD45RA+ positively selected. Receptors originate from a man aged 25-40 years in good health.

The chain employs TRBV25-1 and TRBJ2-7; TRBD2 matches 9 bases. The ends lost 7 bases at V and 6 bases at J; junction bases unmatched: 10. The CDR3 sequence is 14 residues long. CDR1 is MGHDK, CDR2 SYGVNS, per germline. CDR3 sequence (DNA): TGTGCCAGCATGTTGGGCGGGAGGGCCGCCGAGCAGTACTTC. The encoded protein is CASMLGGRAAEQYF.

V gene TRBV6-5 combines with J gene TRBJ1-2; possible D gene TRBD1, 5 bases. The CDR3 has 13 amino acids. The V end was cut by 8 bases, the J end by 6 bases, with 16 bases between. CDR1 MNHEY and CDR2 SVGAGI come from the germline V gene. The CDR3 sequence is CASGGEVVHGYTF. Here the CDR3 DNA reads TGTGCCAGCGGGGGGGAGGTGGTTCATGGCTACACCTTC.

V is TRBV6-6 and J is TRBJ1-2, with 11 nucleotides matching TRBD1. Germline lookup yields CDR1 MNHNY and CDR2 SVGAGI (reference sequence). V dropped 5 bases and J dropped 3; count of bases not matched to a gene: 8. This CDR3 is built from 16 residues. The CDR3 loop is CASSNTGTGGDYGYTF. CDR3 sequence (DNA): TGTGCCAGCAGTAACACCGGGACAGGGGGTGACTATGGCTACACCTTC.

This clone came up once. The chain uses TRBV6-5 and TRBJ1-4; D not certain. V dropped 7 bases and J dropped 4 bases, with 4 bases sitting between them. Germline CDR1 is MNHEY and CDR2 is SVGAGI. CDR3 length: 11 amino acids. The CDR3 sequence is CASIINEKLFF. In DNA, the CDR3 is TGTGCCAGCATTATTAATGAAAAACTGTTTTTT.

J is TRBJ1-2 and V is TRBV7-6, with TRBD1 matching 8 bases. The V gene end was trimmed by 5 bases and the J gene end by 4 bases; junction bases not matched to a gene: 6. CDR1 is SGHVS, CDR2 FNYEAQ, per germline. CDR3 size: 14 residues. The CDR3: CASSLDRGGYGYTF. The CDR3 DNA sequence: TGTGCCAGCAGCCTCGACAGGGGTGGCTATGGCTACACCTTC.

The chain is built from TRBV4-3 and TRBJ2-1; TRBD1 might be the D (5 bases). Germline CDR1 LGHNA, CDR2 YSLEER. CDR3 length equals 19 residues. The V end was cut by 0 bases, the J end by 3 bases, with 21 bases between. In DNA form, the CDR3 reads TGCGCCAGCAGCCAAGATAAGGGGTTATTTAGGGTGGGCTACAATGAGCAGTTCTTC. Protein product: CASSQDKGLFRVGYNEQFF.

About this clone itself: The same CDR3 arises from other DNA sequences in this sample as well. This chain connects TRBV29-1 to TRBJ2-3; 9 bases match TRBD2. Trimming took 2 bases from V and 1 from J; bases not matched to a gene: 4. The CDR3 length is 15 residues. Germline V lookup: CDR1 SQVTM, CDR2 ANQGSEA. The CDR3: CSVEFLAGRTDTQYF. Here the CDR3 DNA reads TGCAGCGTTGAATTCCTAGCGGGACGCACAGATACGCAGTATTTT.

V gene TRBV15 combines with J gene TRBJ2-7; 8 bases are a match to TRBD1. Germline V CDR1 and CDR2: LNHNV, YYDKDF (reference sequence). V shed 2 bases, J shed 5 bases, and the junction held 11 bases outside the gene matches. The CDR3 loop spans 16 amino acids. The CDR3 DNA sequence: TGTGCCACCAGCAGATACCGGGACAGGCCCCCTCACGAGCAGTACTTC. As protein: CATSRYRDRPPHEQYF. Together with reference TRBV15 and TRBJ2-7, the CDR3 gives the full variable domain: DAMVIQNPRYQVTQFGKPVTLSCSQTLNHNVMYWYQQKSSQAPKLLFHYYDKDFNNEADTPDNFQSRRPNTSFCFLDIRSPGLGDTAMYLCATSRYRDRPPHEQYFGPGTRLTVT.

The chain carries TRBV27 and TRBJ1-2, with 10 bases aligning to TRBD1. The CDR3 is made up of 13 amino acids. J gave up 5 bases and V 5 bases, and 2 bases lay outside the gene matches. The V gene's germline CDR1 is MNHEY and CDR2 SMNVEV (reference sequence). This CDR3 is CASSRQGAYGYTF. The CDR3 coding sequence is TGTGCCAGCAGTCGACAGGGGGCTTATGGCTACACCTTC.

Worth noting for this clone: This sample includes further DNA sequences coding for the same CDR3. The chain recombines TRBV4-3 with TRBJ1-5, with no clear D. CDR3 size: 15 residues. V was clipped by 0 bases and J by 2 bases, with 8 bases between them. Germline CDR1 LGHNA, CDR2 YSLEER. In DNA form, the CDR3 reads TGCGCCAGCAGCCAAGACGTCAGAGGCAATCAGCCCCAGCATTTT. This encodes CASSQDVRGNQPQHF.

This sequence joins TRBV29-1 and TRBJ2-7, with TRBD1 matching over 7 bases. The germline V gene encodes CDR1 SQVTM and CDR2 ANQGSEA. This CDR3 is built from 12 residues. V dropped 7 bases and J dropped 1; count of bases not matched to a gene: 4. This CDR3 reads CSAEQGSYEQYF. CDR3 bases: TGCAGCGCCGAACAGGGGTCCTACGAGCAGTACTTC.

The chain carries TRBV5-1 and TRBJ2-3; D gene unclear. The CDR3 loop spans 14 amino acids. The germline gives CDR1 SGHRS, CDR2 YFSETQ. Trimming took 2 bases from V and 2 from J, leaving 9 bases between them. DNA for the CDR3: TGCGCCAGCAGCTTATCAGGAGCCACAGATACGCAGTATTTT. It encodes CASSLSGATDTQYF. Full variable domain (outside the CDR3, taken from reference TRBV5-1 and TRBJ2-3): KAGVTQTPRYLIKTRGQQVTLSCSPISGHRSVSWYQQTPGQGLQFLFEYFSETQRNKGNFPGRFSGRQFSNSRSEMNVSTLELGDSALYLCASSLSGATDTQYFGPGTRLTVL.

This clone was seen just once. This rearrangement joins TRBV6-1 to TRBJ1-4; no clear D gene. Deletions cut 6 bases from V and 4 bases from J, with 6 bases between. Per germline, CDR1 MNHNS and CDR2 SASEGT. This CDR3 is built from 12 residues. CDR3 DNA sequence: TGTGCCAGCAGCCGGGGTAATGAAAAACTGTTTTTT. It yields the protein CASSRGNEKLFF.

The rearrangement links TRBV10-3 to TRBJ1-1, with TRBD1 matching over 9 bases. The CDR3 spans 13 residues. The V segment lost 6 bases and the J segment 6 bases; nucleotides outside the gene matches: 5. Per the germline V gene, CDR1 is ENHRY and CDR2 is SYGVKD. This chain's CDR3 is CAIRGTGWPEAFF. The CDR3 DNA is TGTGCCATCAGGGGGACAGGGTGGCCTGAAGCTTTCTTT.

The chain uses TRBV18 and TRBJ2-3; tentative D call: TRBD2 (6 bases). Germline V gene data show CDR1 as KGHSH and CDR2 as LQKENI. This CDR3 is built from 16 residues. Trimming shortened V by 0 bases and J by 0 bases, and 10 bases separated the two germline ends. CDR3 nucleotide sequence: TGTGCCAGCTCACCACCGGGACTTGAAAGCACAGATACGCAGTATTTT. Amino acid sequence: CASSPPGLESTDTQYF.

In its sample, this clone was seen once. This sequence joins TRBV9 and TRBJ2-3; no reliable D call. V was shortened by 0 bases and J by 6 bases, with 17 bases between the two germline ends. The CDR3 spans 16 residues. Germline V CDR1 and CDR2: SGDLS, YYNGEE. The CDR3 here is CASSVEAESWVDTQYF. The CDR3 DNA sequence: TGTGCCAGCAGCGTAGAGGCGGAATCATGGGTGGATACGCAGTATTTT.

This clone came up once. The V call is TRBV4-1, the J call TRBJ2-7; D is unresolved. CDR3 length: 13 amino acids. The germline V gene has CDR1 MGHRA and CDR2 YSYEKL. Trimming stripped 3 bases from V and 2 bases from J, with 8 bases between. The CDR3 DNA is TGCGCCAGCAGCCACGCAGCCGCCTACGAGCAGTACTTC. Residues: CASSHAAAYEQYF.

This chain links TRBV27 with TRBJ1-5; D is unclear. This CDR3 spans 14 amino acids. The germline V and J ends were trimmed by 5 bases and 6 bases, with 14 bases remaining between them. CDR1 is MNHEY, CDR2 SMNVEV, per germline (reference sequence). CDR3 nucleotide sequence: TGTGCCAGCAGTACCGCACCGAAGGGTCAGCCCCAGCATTTT. Its translation: CASSTAPKGQPQHF.